A single sample gave rise to the 6 T cell receptor beta chains below, sequenced in a study of shared clonotypes between healthy human individuals. Sequencing was performed with immunoSEQ multiplex PCR; in TCRdb, only in-frame clones are kept and a portion is missing. Altogether roughly 660,000 clones are present, about 90% being singletons, with the ten largest covering 34%. Specimen: memory CD8+ T cells from PBMCs. Subset defined: CD45RO+ cells pooled with CCR7-negative TemRA cells. Receptors were obtained from a man younger than 30 in good health. Some clones in this sample may be carry-over from other donors' samples.

The chain uses TRBV5-4 and TRBJ2-7, with D possibly called TRBD1 or TRBD2 (5 bases each). There are 13 residues in the CDR3. The germline V gene has CDR1 SGHNT and CDR2 YYREEE (reference sequence). Trimming left V 3 bases short and J 0 bases short, with 7 bases between. CDR3 amino acids: CASSWGNSYEQYF. CDR3 DNA: TGTGCCAGCAGCTGGGGGAACTCCTACGAGCAGTACTTC.

This clone was seen just once. The gene calls are TRBV9 and TRBJ2-4; no firm D call. From germline, CDR1 is SGDLS and CDR2 YYNGEE. V was pared by 2 bases and J by 1 base, with 13 bases between. There are 16 residues in the CDR3. The CDR3 DNA follows: TGTGCCAGCAGCGTCGCCGCCGTGGCTGCCAAAAACATTCAGTACTTC. Residues: CASSVAAVAAKNIQYF.

V is TRBV6-1 and J is TRBJ1-1; D is unresolved. This CDR3 has 13 residues. Germline V gene sequence: CDR1 MNHNS, CDR2 SASEGT. V dropped 2 bases and J dropped 8 bases, with 12 bases sitting between them. The CDR3 reads CASSEFTGGEAFF. CDR3 DNA: TGTGCCAGCAGTGAATTTACCGGAGGCGAAGCTTTCTTT.

The chain couples TRBV19 to TRBJ2-7; tentative D call: TRBD1 (6 bases). Germline values: CDR1 LNHDA, CDR2 SQIVND (reference sequence). Deletions cut 2 bases from V and 4 bases from J, with 15 bases between. The CDR3 is 15 residues long. The CDR3 region is CASSINTGSGYEQYF. The CDR3 nucleotides read TGTGCCAGTAGTATAAATACAGGGAGTGGTTACGAGCAGTACTTC.

The chain employs TRBV28 and TRBJ1-1; possibly TRBD1 for D (5 bases). This CDR3 spans 14 amino acids. Trimming cost V 0 bases and J 4 bases, with 9 bases left between them. Germline assignment: CDR1 MDHEN and CDR2 SYDVKM. CDR3 in DNA: TGTGCCAGCAGTTTATGGGGGGTCAGCACTGAAGCTTTCTTT. This sequence encodes CASSLWGVSTEAFF.

V usage is TRBV7-9 and J usage is TRBJ2-1; D perhaps matches TRBD1 (5 bases). The ends were cut back, 2 bases at V and 7 bases at J, with 9 bases in the middle. In germline, CDR1 is SEHNR, CDR2 FQNEAQ (reference sequence). The CDR3 has 13 amino acids. The CDR3 DNA reads TGTGCCAGCAGCTTATGGTCAGGGAATGAGCAGTTCTTC. Protein: CASSLWSGNEQFF.